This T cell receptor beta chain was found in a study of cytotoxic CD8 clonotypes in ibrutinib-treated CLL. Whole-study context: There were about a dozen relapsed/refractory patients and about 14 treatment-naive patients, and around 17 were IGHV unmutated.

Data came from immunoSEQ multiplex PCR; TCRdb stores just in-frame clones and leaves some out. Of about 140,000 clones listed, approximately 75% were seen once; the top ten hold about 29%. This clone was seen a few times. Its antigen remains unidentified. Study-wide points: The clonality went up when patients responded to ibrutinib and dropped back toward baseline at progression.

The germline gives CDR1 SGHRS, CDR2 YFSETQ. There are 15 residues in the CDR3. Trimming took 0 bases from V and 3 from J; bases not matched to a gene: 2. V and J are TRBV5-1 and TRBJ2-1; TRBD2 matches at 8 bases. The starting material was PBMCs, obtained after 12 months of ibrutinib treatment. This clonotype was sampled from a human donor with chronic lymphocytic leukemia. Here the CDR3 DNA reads TGCGCCAGCAGCTTGGGGGGACTAGGCTACAATGAGCAGTTCTTC. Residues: CASSLGGLGYNEQFF.